The rows below give T cell receptor beta chains drawn from one sample of a study of beta chain features in type 1 diabetes. The data were produced by immunoSEQ multiplex PCR, yet TCRdb's version contains in-frame clones alone and is incomplete. The data contain a few hundred thousand clones, roughly 17% of them seen just once; the ten biggest clones take up 0.065% to 0.1%. Material for sequencing was naive CD4+ T cells from blood. These receptors were obtained from a man aged 25-45 years with type 1 diabetes. Each CDR3 is given with its conserved first and last residue. A D gene is named only where the DNA matches it firmly. Clone sizes are given selectively: once, few, many, or a class where the clone is expanded.

size | J | D | V | DNA | CDR3
NA | TRBJ2-5 | NA | TRBV5-4 | TGTGCCAGCAGCTTACAGGGTGGGGAGACCCAGTACTTC | CASSLQGGETQYF
NA | TRBJ2-7 | TRBD1 | TRBV29-1 | TGCAGCGTTGGACAGGGATCCTACGAGCAGTACTTC | CSVGQGSYEQYF
few | TRBJ2-1 | NA | TRBV9 | TGTGCCAGCAGCGTAGCTACGGGTCCATACAATGAGCAGTTCTTC | CASSVATGPYNEQFF
few | TRBJ2-3 | NA | TRBV2 | TGTGCCAGCAGTCTACAGGGTAGGACAGATACGCAGTATTTT | CASSLQGRTDTQYF
NA | TRBJ2-1 | NA | TRBV15 | TGTGCCACCAGCAGAGAAGGTTACAATGAGCAGTTCTTC | CATSREGYNEQFF
few | TRBJ2-7 | NA | TRBV28 | TGTGCCAGCAGTTACAGGAGCGAGCAGTACTTC | CASSYRSEQYF
NA | TRBJ2-1 | TRBD2 | TRBV19 | TGTGCCAGTAGTACCCCCGCCGGGACTAGCGGGATCGACAATGAGCAGTTCTTC | CASSTPAGTSGIDNEQFF
few | TRBJ2-1 | NA | TRBV7-9 | TGTGCCAGCAGCTTAAGTGTTGGGCGGTACAATGAGCAGTTCTTC | CASSLSVGRYNEQFF
NA | TRBJ2-2 | NA | TRBV11-1 | TGTGCCAGCAGCGAAACCAGTACGGGGGAGCTGTTTTTT | CASSETSTGELFF
few | TRBJ1-1 | NA | TRBV7-2 | TGTGCCAGCAGCCTAGGGACGGCGAACACTGAAGCTTTCTTT | CASSLGTANTEAFF
NA | TRBJ2-3 | NA | TRBV4-2 | TGTGCCAGCAGCCAAGATCGGGGTGGCCTCGGGGATACGCAGTATTTT | CASSQDRGGLGDTQYF
few | TRBJ2-3 | TRBD2 | TRBV7-2 | TGTGCCAGCAGCTTGGATCTACTAGCGGGAGCAACAGATACGCAGTATTTT | CASSLDLLAGATDTQYF
NA | TRBJ2-4 | NA | TRBV28 | TGTGCCAGCAGTCCTCAAGGCTTTGGCGCCAAAAACATTCAGTACTTC | CASSPQGFGAKNIQYF
NA | TRBJ2-1 | TRBD2 | TRBV11-3 | TGTGCCAGCAGGGGGTCTAGCGGGAAGGACAATGAGCAGTTCTTC | CASRGSSGKDNEQFF
NA | TRBJ2-5 | NA | TRBV7-2 | TGTGCCAGCAGTTCCGACTCTGTCACCTTAAAGACCCAGTACTTC | CASSSDSVTLKTQYF
NA | TRBJ2-1 | TRBD1 | TRBV19 | TGTGCCAGTAGGCACAGGACAGGGGGAAACAATGAGCAGTTCTTC | CASRHRTGGNNEQFF
few | TRBJ1-1 | TRBD1 | TRBV29-1 | TGCAGCGTATACAGGGGCACTGGCACTGAAGCTTTCTTT | CSVYRGTGTEAFF
NA | TRBJ2-2 | NA | TRBV29-1 | TGCAGCGTTGCCAGTTTAGACAGAGTCACCGGGGAGCTGTTTTTT | CSVASLDRVTGELFF
few | TRBJ2-5 | NA | TRBV30 | TGTGCCTGGAGTGTCGCAAACGGGGAGACCCAGTACTTC | CAWSVANGETQYF
NA | TRBJ1-4 | NA | TRBV30 | TGTGCCTGGAGCCGTTACCCAGGGGAAAAACTGTTTTTT | CAWSRYPGEKLFF
NA | TRBJ2-3 | TRBD2 | TRBV28 | TGTGCCAGCGTCACTAGCGGGAGGGCCGCAGATACGCAGTATTTT | CASVTSGRAADTQYF
NA | TRBJ2-7 | TRBD2 | TRBV27 | TGTGCCAGCATCCGGACTAGCAGCATCTACGAGCAGTACTTC | CASIRTSSIYEQYF
NA | TRBJ2-7 | TRBD1 | TRBV28 | TGTGCCAGCCAAGGGACAGGGTCCTACGAGCAGTACTTC | CASQGTGSYEQYF
NA | TRBJ2-1 | NA | TRBV5-1 | TGCGCCAGCAGCTTCCAGCGTTTCGGAGGGAACAATGAGCAGTTCTTC | CASSFQRFGGNNEQFF
few | TRBJ2-5 | NA | TRBV2 | TGTGCCAGCAGTGAGGGGCAGCAAGAGACCCAGTACTTC | CASSEGQQETQYF
NA | TRBJ2-3 | TRBD1 | TRBV5-6 | TGTGCCAGCAGCATTTCCGGGACAGGGGGCACAGATACGCAGTATTTT | CASSISGTGGTDTQYF
few | TRBJ2-6 | NA | TRBV7-2 | TGTGCCAGCAGCCCGGCGGTCTCTGGGGCCAACGTCCTGACTTTC | CASSPAVSGANVLTF
NA | TRBJ1-2 | NA | TRBV7-8 | TGTGCCAGCAGCGAGAAAGGAGAAAACTATGGCTACACCTTC | CASSEKGENYGYTF
few | TRBJ1-1 | NA | TRBV19 | TGTGCCAGTAGTATACCTACCCCTGGGGACACTGAAGCTTTCTTT | CASSIPTPGDTEAFF
few | TRBJ2-7 | TRBD2 | TRBV7-2 | TGTGCCAGCAGCTCAACTAGCGCCGGAGAGCAGTACTTC | CASSSTSAGEQYF
few | TRBJ1-4 | NA | TRBV5-1 | TGCGCCAGCAGCTTGTACAGCCCGAATGAAAAACTGTTTTTT | CASSLYSPNEKLFF
few | TRBJ2-7 | NA | TRBV27 | TGTGCCAGCAAGGGCGGGGCGGGAATAGCCTACGAGCAGTACTTC | CASKGGAGIAYEQYF
NA | TRBJ2-7 | NA | TRBV7-9 | TGTGCCAGCAGCCCCCCCTTTCGCGGGATGAAGCAGTACTTC | CASSPPFRGMKQYF
few | TRBJ1-2 | TRBD1 | TRBV28 | TGTGCCAGCAGTTCGGGACAGGGTCCGGACTATGGCTACACCTTC | CASSSGQGPDYGYTF
NA | TRBJ2-7 | NA | TRBV28 | TGTGCCAGCAGTTCCCGGACTCCCGGAGCATACGAGCAGTACTTC | CASSSRTPGAYEQYF
NA | TRBJ2-5 | TRBD2 | TRBV15 | TGTGCCACCAGCAGATCCAGCAGGACTAGCGCAGAGACCCAGTACTTC | CATSRSSRTSAETQYF
NA | TRBJ2-5 | NA | TRBV9 | TGTGCCAGCAGCGTGCAAGAGACCCAGTACTTC | CASSVQETQYF
NA | TRBJ2-5 | TRBD2 | TRBV25-1 | TGTGCCAGCAGAACTAGCGGGAGTAAGGAGACCCAGTACTTC | CASRTSGSKETQYF
NA | TRBJ2-7 | TRBD1 | TRBV6-6 | TGTGCCAGCAGCCCACAGGGGTCCGAGCAGTACTTC | CASSPQGSEQYF
NA | TRBJ2-6 | NA | TRBV29-1 | TGCAGCGTCCCTAAGGACTCTGGGGCCAACGTCCTGACTTTC | CSVPKDSGANVLTF
NA | TRBJ2-7 | NA | TRBV29-1 | TGCAGCGTTCGTACAGGGAGCTCCTACGAGCAGTACTTC | CSVRTGSSYEQYF
few | TRBJ1-4 | NA | TRBV9 | TGTGCCAGCAGCGTAGCGGCCGACCCTAGAGAAAAACTGTTTTTT | CASSVAADPREKLFF
few | TRBJ2-4 | NA | TRBV7-2 | TGTGCCAGCAGCTCTCAGACTCTCCTAGCCAAAAACATTCAGTACTTC | CASSSQTLLAKNIQYF
NA | TRBJ2-7 | TRBD2 | TRBV7-8 | TGTGCCAGCACATACTTAGCGGGAGCTGAATACGAGCAGTACTTC | CASTYLAGAEYEQYF
few | TRBJ2-2 | TRBD1 | TRBV6-4 | TGTGCCAGCAGTGATACAGGGGGAATCACCGGGGAGCTGTTTTTT | CASSDTGGITGELFF
few | TRBJ2-5 | NA | TRBV10-3 | TGTGCCTCCGGGTTGAGGGGCCAAGAGACCCAGTACTTC | CASGLRGQETQYF
few | TRBJ2-3 | NA | TRBV7-2 | TGTGCCAGCAGCTTAGCGGGACGCACAGATACGCAGTATTTT | CASSLAGRTDTQYF
few | TRBJ2-1 | NA | TRBV20-1 | TGCAGTGCCGACACCACGAGCAGGCAGTTCTTC | CSADTTSRQFF
NA | TRBJ2-1 | TRBD2 | TRBV29-1 | TGCAGCGTTGCCGGACTAGCGGGCCGCTACAATGAGCAGTTCTTC | CSVAGLAGRYNEQFF
NA | TRBJ1-2 | NA | TRBV29-1 | TGCAGCGTTGGTAGGCAGGTTAACTATGGCTACACCTTC | CSVGRQVNYGYTF
NA | TRBJ2-4 | NA | TRBV2 | TGTGCCAGCAGTGAGGCCCAACGAGATGGCAAAAACATTCAGTACTTC | CASSEAQRDGKNIQYF
few | TRBJ2-1 | NA | TRBV2 | TGTGCCAGCAGTGAAGAGGGGAGCTCCTACAATGAGCAGTTCTTC | CASSEEGSSYNEQFF
few | TRBJ1-1 | NA | TRBV29-1 | TGCAGCGTAAGTGGCATGAACACTGAAGCTTTCTTT | CSVSGMNTEAFF
NA | TRBJ1-4 | NA | TRBV30 | TGTGCCTGGAGACAGCTGAATGAAAAACTGTTTTTT | CAWRQLNEKLFF
few | TRBJ1-1 | NA | TRBV2 | TGTGCCAGCAGTCCCGGTGAGGGGAGGAACACTGAAGCTTTCTTT | CASSPGEGRNTEAFF
few | TRBJ2-7 | TRBD1 | TRBV30 | TGTGCCTGGAGTGAGGGACAGGTTTACTTC | CAWSEGQVYF
NA | TRBJ1-4 | NA | TRBV7-9 | TGTGCCAGCGAGGGAGGTGAAAAACTGTTTTTT | CASEGGEKLFF